The source of this T cell receptor beta chain is a study of regulatory T cells in long-lasting Graves disease (dated by TCRdb to the early 2020s). Concerning the study at large: Persistent Graves' disease meant more than 5 years of antithyroid drug treatment with TSH receptor autoantibodies that stayed positive. This study used TCR sequencing and RNA sequencing of peripheral blood to compare persistent Graves' disease patients against newly diagnosed Graves' disease patients. The study was conducted in China and was registered as a clinical trial. A total of some 35 samples underwent TCR sequencing, from about 13 patients with persistent Graves' disease and 20 or so patients with newly diagnosed Graves' disease. Antithyroid drugs had been taken for approximately 9.5 years on average by persistent Graves' disease patients in the clinical cohort. The full study reports these points: Compared with newly diagnosed patients, patients with persistent Graves' disease had lower TCR Shannon entropy and fewer highly expanded clones, which suggests clonal expansion. TRBV28, TRBJ1-2 and TRBJ2-5 were preferentially used in persistent disease, while TRBV20-1 and TRBJ2-1 were favored in newly diagnosed disease. Sequencing and analysis were limited to the TCR beta chain. More public clonotypes were shared among persistent patients (roughly 2,700) than among newly diagnosed patients (966). Because the primary lesion, thyroid tissue, could not be accessed, the study looked at peripheral blood alone. The authors acknowledged the small sample size as a limitation that may reduce accuracy.

The time point label, as the study defines it: persistent/refractory GD, antithyroid drugs over 5 years with positive TRAb. For both TCR sequencing and RNA sequencing, RNA was extracted from PBMCs in TRIzol. The diagnosis of Graves' disease was made according to American Thyroid Association guidelines. Patients were recruited from an endocrinology department in Xi'an, China. From each patient, 7.5 to 9.5 milliliters of peripheral blood was collected into an EDTA anticoagulant tube. PBMCs were isolated by Ficoll Paque Plus density gradient separation without further T cell sorting. An Agilent 2100 Bioanalyzer and agarose gel were used to check RNA quality, while a NanoDrop 2000 measured RNA concentration. The V and J ends are trimmed by 4 bases and 0 bases, leaving 18 bases between them. The CDR3 starts with the cysteine, ends with the phenylalanine, and has 18 residues. CDR3 DNA only is kept here, 54 bases in frame from base 1. The germline V gene (reference sequence) sets CDR1 to SEHNR and CDR2 to FQNEAQ.

Library prep was done by multiplex PCR. The sequencing machine was an Illumina HiSeq 4000. TCR beta libraries were built with iRepertoire HTBI primers and Arm-PCR amplification of CDR3 regions. Before sequencing, the PCR products went through gel purification. Concerning the study's data processing: Gene usage analysis of CDR3 amino acid clonotypes used the approximately 62 TRBV and 14 TRBJ segments found across samples. COPE and FqMerger were used to merge filtered high-quality paired reads into contigs. BLAST was used to align contigs to IMGT TRBV, TRBD and TRBJ reference genes, with CDR3 defined following IMGT. Any clonotype with a frequency above 0.1% was classified as a highly expanded clone. Shannon entropy was used to measure repertoire diversity, and the Gini coefficient was used to measure V-J evenness. A clonotype was considered public if more than one individual shared it. TCRdb reprocessed the public reads (quality trimming at Q25 with fastp, clone calling with MiXCR) and kept in-frame beta chains. Entries that share a CDR3 protein sequence are merged under the most common genes and DNA. These V and J calls derive from TCRdb rather than the authors' analysis. A total of hundreds of thousands of distinct CDR3 sequences appear in this sample, approximately 22% of them only once. Over 11% of the sample goes to the ten largest clones.

This clonotype showed up just a few times. This receptor's antigen is unknown. No quality values exist for individual bases; no much larger clone is one base distant. The receptor was isolated from a female donor with Graves disease. The chain is assembled from TRBV7-9 and TRBJ2-2; the D gene is possibly TRBD1, with 6 bases matching. The source material was peripheral blood mononuclear cells (PBMCs), sampled when the disease was refractory, from a patient treated with antithyroid drugs. The nucleotide sequence reads TGTGCCAGCAGCTCAAATCTTGGACAGAGTACGAACACCGGGGAGCTGTTTTTT. Its protein is CASSSNLGQSTNTGELFF.